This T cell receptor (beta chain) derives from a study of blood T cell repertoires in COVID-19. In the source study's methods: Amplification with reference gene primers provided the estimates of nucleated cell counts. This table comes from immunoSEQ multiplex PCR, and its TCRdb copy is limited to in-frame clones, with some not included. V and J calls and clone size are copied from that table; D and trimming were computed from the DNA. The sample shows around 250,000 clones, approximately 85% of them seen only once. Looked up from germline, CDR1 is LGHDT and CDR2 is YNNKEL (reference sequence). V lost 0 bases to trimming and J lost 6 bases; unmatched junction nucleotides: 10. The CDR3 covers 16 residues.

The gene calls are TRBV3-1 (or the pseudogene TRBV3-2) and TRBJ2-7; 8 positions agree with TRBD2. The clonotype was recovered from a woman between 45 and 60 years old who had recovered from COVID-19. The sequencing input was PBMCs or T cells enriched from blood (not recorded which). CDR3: CASSQDHPGLGREQYF. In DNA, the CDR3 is TGTGCCAGCAGCCAAGATCATCCGGGACTAGGTCGCGAGCAGTACTTC.